The entry below gives a single T cell receptor (beta chain) sequence along with its context. What it binds is unknown. The entry originates in a study of monozygotic twins with inflammatory bowel disease. Study observations and caveats: Resolution of different T cell subtypes was not achieved. Results did not support any single strong IBD-associated signal or clonotype.

Reanalyzing the 5' RACE reads, TCRdb keeps one entry per CDR3 protein, without DNA. This sample's table reports approximately 400,000 distinct CDR3 sequences. Material: blood. This TCR derives from a human donor with ulcerative colitis or Crohn's disease, or a healthy co-twin of an affected twin (not recorded which).

This CDR3 reads CASNGRKNQETQYF. J is TRBJ2-5 and V is TRBV12-3 or TRBV12-4; TCRdb outputs TRBD1, but without DNA this stays unchecked. The CDR3 spans 14 residues.